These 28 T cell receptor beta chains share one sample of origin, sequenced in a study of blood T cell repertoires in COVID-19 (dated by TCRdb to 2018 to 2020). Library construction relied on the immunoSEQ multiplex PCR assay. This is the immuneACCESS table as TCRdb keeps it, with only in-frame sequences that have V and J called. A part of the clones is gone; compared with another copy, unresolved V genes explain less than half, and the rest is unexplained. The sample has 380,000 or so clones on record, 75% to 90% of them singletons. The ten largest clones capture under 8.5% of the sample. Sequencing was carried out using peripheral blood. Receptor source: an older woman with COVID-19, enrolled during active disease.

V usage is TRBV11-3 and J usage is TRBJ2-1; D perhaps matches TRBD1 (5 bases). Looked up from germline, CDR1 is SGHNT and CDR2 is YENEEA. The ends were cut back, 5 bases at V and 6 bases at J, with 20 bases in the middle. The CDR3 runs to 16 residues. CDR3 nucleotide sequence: TGTGCCAGCAGCCCACTGTTGGGGCCCACTTCCAATGAGCAGTTCTTC. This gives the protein CASSPLLGPTSNEQFF.

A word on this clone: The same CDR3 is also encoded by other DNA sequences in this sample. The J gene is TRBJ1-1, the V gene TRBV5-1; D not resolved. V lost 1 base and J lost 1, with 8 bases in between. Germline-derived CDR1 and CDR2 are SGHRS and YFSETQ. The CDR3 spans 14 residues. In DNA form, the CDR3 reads TGCGCCAGCAGCTTGTTTGCACAGAACACTGAAGCTTTCTTT. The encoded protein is CASSLFAQNTEAFF. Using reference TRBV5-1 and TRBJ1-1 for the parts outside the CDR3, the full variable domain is KAGVTQTPRYLIKTRGQQVTLSCSPISGHRSVSWYQQTPGQGLQFLFEYFSETQRNKGNFPGRFSGRQFSNSRSEMNVSTLELGDSALYLCASSLFAQNTEAFFGQGTRLTVV.

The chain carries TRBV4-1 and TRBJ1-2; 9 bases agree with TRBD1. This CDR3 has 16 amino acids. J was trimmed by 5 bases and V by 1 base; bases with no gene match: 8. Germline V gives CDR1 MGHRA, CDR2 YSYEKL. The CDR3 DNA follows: TGCGCCAGCAGCCAAGTTGGGACAGGGATTACTTATGGCTACACCTTC. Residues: CASSQVGTGITYGYTF.

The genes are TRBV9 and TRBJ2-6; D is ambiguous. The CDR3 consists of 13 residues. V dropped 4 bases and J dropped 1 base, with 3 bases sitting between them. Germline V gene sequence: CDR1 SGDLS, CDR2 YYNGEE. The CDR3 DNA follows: TGTGCCAGCAGCCAATCTGGGGCCAACGTCCTGACTTTC. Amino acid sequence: CASSQSGANVLTF.

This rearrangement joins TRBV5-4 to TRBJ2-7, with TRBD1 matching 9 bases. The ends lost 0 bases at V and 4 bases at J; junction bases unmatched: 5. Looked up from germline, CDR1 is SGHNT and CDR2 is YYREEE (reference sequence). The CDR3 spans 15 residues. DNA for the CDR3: TGTGCCAGCAGCTTGGCCGGGACAGGGTCATACGAGCAGTACTTC. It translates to CASSLAGTGSYEQYF. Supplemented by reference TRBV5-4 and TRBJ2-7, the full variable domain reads ETGVTQSPTHLIKTRGQQVTLRCSSQSGHNTVSWYQQALGQGPQFIFQYYREEENGRGNFPPRFSGLQFPNYSSELNVNALELDDSALYLCASSLAGTGSYEQYFGPGTRLTVT.

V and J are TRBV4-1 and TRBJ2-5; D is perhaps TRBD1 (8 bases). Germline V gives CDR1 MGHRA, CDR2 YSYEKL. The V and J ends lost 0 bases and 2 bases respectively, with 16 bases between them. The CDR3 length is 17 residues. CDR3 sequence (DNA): TGCGCCAGCAGCCAAGATCTGACAGGGGAGGGACAAGAGACCCAGTACTTC. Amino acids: CASSQDLTGEGQETQYF.

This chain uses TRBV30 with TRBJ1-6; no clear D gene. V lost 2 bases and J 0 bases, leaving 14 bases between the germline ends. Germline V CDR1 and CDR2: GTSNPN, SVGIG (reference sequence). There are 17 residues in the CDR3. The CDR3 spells CAWSSFIESSYNSPLHF. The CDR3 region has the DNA TGTGCCTGGAGTTCCTTTATTGAGAGCTCCTATAATTCACCCCTCCACTTT.

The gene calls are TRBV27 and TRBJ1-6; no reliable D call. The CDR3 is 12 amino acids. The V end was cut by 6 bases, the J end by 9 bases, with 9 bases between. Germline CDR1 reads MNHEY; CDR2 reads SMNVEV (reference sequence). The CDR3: CASRVYGSPLHF. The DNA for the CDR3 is TGTGCCAGCAGGGTCTATGGTTCACCCCTCCACTTT.

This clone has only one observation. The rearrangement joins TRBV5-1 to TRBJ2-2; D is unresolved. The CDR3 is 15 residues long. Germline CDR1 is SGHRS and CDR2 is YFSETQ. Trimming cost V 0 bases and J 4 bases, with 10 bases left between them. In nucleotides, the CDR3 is TGCGCCAGCAGCTTGGACACCCGCGGCACCGGGGAGCTGTTTTTT. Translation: CASSLDTRGTGELFF.

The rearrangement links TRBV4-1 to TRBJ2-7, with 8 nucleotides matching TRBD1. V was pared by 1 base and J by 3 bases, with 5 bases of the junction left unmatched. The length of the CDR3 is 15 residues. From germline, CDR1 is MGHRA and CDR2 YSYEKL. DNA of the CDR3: TGCGCCAGCAGCCAAGTAGGGACAGGACGCTACGAGCAGTACTTC. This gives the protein CASSQVGTGRYEQYF.

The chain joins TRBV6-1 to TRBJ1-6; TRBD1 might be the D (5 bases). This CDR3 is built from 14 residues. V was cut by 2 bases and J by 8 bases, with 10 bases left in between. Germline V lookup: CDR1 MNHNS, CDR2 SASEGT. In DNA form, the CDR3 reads TGTGCCAGCAGTGAATTAGGGGAGGATTCACCCCTCCACTTT. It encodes CASSELGEDSPLHF.

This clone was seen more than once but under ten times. The CDR3 is CASSLGQGLGYGYTF. In DNA, the CDR3 is TGCGCCAGCAGCTTGGGTCAGGGTCTGGGCTATGGCTACACCTTC. J is TRBJ1-2 and V is TRBV5-1; possibly TRBD1 for D (5 bases). The germline V gene encodes CDR1 SGHRS and CDR2 YFSETQ. V gave up 0 bases and J gave up 4 bases, with 13 bases separating them. The CDR3 runs 15 residues.

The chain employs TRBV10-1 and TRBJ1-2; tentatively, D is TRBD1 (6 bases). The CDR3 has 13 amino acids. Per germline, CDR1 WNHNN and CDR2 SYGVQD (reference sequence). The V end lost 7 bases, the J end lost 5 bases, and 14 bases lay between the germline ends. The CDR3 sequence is CASNPIRGYGYTF. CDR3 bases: TGCGCCAGCAACCCTATCAGGGGATATGGCTACACCTTC.

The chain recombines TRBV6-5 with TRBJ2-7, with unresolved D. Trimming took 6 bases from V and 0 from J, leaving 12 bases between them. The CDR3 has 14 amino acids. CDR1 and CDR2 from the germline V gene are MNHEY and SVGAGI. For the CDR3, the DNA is TGTGCCAGCAGCCGTGGTCAGGTCTCCTACGAGCAGTACTTC. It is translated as CASSRGQVSYEQYF.

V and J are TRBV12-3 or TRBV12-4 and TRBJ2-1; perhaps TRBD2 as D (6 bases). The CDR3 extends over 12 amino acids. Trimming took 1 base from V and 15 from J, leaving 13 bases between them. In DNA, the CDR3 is TGTGCCAGCAGTTTAGGTCCGGGGCGGGGGTTCTTC. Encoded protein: CASSLGPGRGFF.

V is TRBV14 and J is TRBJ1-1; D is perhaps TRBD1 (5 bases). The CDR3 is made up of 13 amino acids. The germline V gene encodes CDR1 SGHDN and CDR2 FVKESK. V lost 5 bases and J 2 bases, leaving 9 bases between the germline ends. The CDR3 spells CASSDQGNTEAFF. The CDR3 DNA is TGTGCCAGCAGCGACCAGGGAAACACTGAAGCTTTCTTT.

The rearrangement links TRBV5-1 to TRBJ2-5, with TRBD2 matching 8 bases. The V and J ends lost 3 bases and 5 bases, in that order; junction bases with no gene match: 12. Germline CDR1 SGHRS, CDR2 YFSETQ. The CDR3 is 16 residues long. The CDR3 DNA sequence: TGCGCCAGCAGCTCCCAACCAAGCGGGGGCAGCGAGACCCAGTACTTC. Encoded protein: CASSSQPSGGSETQYF.

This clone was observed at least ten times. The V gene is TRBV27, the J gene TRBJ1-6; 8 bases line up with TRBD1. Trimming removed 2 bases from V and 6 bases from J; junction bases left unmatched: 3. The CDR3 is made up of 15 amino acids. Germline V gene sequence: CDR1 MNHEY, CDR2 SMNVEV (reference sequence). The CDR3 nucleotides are TGTGCCAGCAGTTTAGGGGGGACAGGTAATTCACCCCTCCACTTT. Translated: CASSLGGTGNSPLHF.

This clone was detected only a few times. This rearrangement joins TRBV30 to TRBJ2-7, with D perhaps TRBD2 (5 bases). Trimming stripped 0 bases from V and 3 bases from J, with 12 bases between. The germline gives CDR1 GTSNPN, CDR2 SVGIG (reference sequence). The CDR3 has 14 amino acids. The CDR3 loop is CAWSVVAEDYEQYF. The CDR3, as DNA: TGTGCCTGGAGTGTCGTGGCGGAGGACTACGAGCAGTACTTC.

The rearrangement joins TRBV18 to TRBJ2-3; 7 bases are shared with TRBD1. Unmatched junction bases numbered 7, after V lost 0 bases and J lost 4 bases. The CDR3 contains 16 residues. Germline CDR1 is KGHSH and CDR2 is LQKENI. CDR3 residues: CASSPPTGKGPDTQYF. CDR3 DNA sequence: TGTGCCAGCTCACCACCGACAGGGAAAGGCCCAGATACGCAGTATTTT.

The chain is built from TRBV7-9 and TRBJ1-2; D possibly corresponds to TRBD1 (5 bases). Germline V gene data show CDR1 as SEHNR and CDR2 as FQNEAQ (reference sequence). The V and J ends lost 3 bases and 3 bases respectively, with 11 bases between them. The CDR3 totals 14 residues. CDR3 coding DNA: TGTGCCAGCAGCTTGTTAGGCAGGGACTATGGCTACACCTTC. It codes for CASSLLGRDYGYTF.

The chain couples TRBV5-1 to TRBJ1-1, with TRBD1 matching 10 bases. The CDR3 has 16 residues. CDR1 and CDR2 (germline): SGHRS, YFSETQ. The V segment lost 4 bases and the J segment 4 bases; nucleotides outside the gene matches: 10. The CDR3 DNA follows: TGCGCCAGCAGCATTACACCCCGGACAGGGGGCACTGAAGCTTTCTTT. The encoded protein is CASSITPRTGGTEAFF.

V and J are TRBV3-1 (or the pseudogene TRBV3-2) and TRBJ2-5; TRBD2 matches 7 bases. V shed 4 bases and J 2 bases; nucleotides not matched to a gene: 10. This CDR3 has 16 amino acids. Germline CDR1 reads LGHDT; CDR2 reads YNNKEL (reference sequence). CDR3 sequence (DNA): TGTGCCAGCAGCCGGGTCCTGGGAGGGATGCAAGAGACCCAGTACTTC. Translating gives CASSRVLGGMQETQYF.

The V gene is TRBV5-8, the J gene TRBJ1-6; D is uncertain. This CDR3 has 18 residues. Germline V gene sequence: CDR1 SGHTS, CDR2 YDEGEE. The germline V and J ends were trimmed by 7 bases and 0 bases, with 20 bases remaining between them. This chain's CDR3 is CASVLGRIWGSYNSPLHF. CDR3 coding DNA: TGTGCCAGCGTGTTGGGGAGGATTTGGGGCTCCTATAATTCACCCCTCCACTTT.

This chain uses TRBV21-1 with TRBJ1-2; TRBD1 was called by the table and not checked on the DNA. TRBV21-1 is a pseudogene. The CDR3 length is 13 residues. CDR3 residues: CASSKGQASGYTF. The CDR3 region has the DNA TGTGCCAGCAGCAAAGGGCAGGCCTCAGGCTACACCTTC.

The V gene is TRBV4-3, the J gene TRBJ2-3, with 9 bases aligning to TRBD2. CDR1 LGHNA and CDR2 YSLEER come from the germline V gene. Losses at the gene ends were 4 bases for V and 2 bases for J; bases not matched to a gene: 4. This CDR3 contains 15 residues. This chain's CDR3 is CASSPRGGATDTQYF. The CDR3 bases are TGCGCCAGCAGCCCTCGCGGGGGGGCCACAGATACGCAGTATTTT.

CDR3 protein: CASSLGQGYYNEQFF. CDR3 in DNA: TGTGCCAGCAGCTTAGGACAGGGCTACTACAATGAGCAGTTCTTC. The chain links TRBV11-2 to TRBJ2-1; 7 bases are shared with TRBD1. The CDR3 contains 15 residues. Germline CDR1 is SGHAT and CDR2 is FQNNGV. The V gene end was trimmed by 1 base and the J gene end by 3 bases; junction bases not matched to a gene: 3.

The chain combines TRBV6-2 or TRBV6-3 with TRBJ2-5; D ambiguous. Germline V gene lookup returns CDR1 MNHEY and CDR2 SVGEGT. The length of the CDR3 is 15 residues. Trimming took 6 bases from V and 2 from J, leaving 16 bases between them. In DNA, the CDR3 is TGTGCCAGCAGCGAACCCGCGCCACTTCAAGAGACCCAGTACTTC. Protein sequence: CASSEPAPLQETQYF.